This TCR beta chain was documented in a study of cytomegalovirus exposure and HLA in healthy donors (dated by TCRdb to the late 2010s). Regarding the study in general: An earlier analysis of about 530 of the donors reported 276 Gb of sequence data and some 110 million unique TCR beta sequences obtained from approximately 180 million T cells. An early release that covered about 600 HLA-typed donors contained approximately 300 gigabases of sequencing data and approximately 85 million unique TCR sequences. Among the 398 genotyped donors, about 83% belonged to the genetic ancestry cluster associated with self-reported Caucasian donors. The study aimed to test whether cataloging public T cell receptors could reveal signatures of past pathogen exposure. Using immunosequencing, the study profiled T cell repertoires from about 620 subjects and related those repertoires to cytomegalovirus serostatus. In addition to the first cohort of 666 subjects, a separate validation cohort of about 120 different subjects was used. High-throughput TCR immunosequencing, statistical association of individual TCRs with disease status, and machine learning were combined to predict cytomegalovirus infection status. In a later analysis, previously published TCR beta repertoires from about 640 donors were re-analyzed and high-resolution HLA genotyping was added so that TCR occurrence patterns could be studied. In the later analysis, no new phenotypic data were used to find candidate immune exposures; instead, reliance was placed on TCR beta sequences and their occurrence across donors. An earlier analysis of around 580 of the donors used high-throughput TCR beta sequencing to judge whether each TCR beta V gene segment behaved as functional or pseudogenic. Donor age, sex, ethnicity and CMV serostatus were compiled alongside the repertoire data. Genome-wide SNP genotypes for about 55% of the roughly 670 donors were used in a later genetic analysis, which treated that subset as a discovery cohort. Every repertoire in the discovery cohort had been generated on one and the same sequencing platform. HLA typing covered class I and class II loci at four-digit resolution. The number of donors typed differed by locus, with 629-630 for A, B, C, DRB1 and DQB1, 522 for DQA1, about 610 for DPA1, and 400 to 490 for DPB1. Roughly 5 DR-DQ haplotypes were treated as single units for association and clustering because of strong linkage in the cohort. Among roughly 400 genotyped donors of the cohort, an average of roughly 230,000 unique TCR beta nucleotide sequences was sequenced per donor, of which approximately 19% were non-productive.

The method was the immunoSEQ multiplex PCR assay. The multiplex PCR relied on a mix of 60 forward primers for TCR Vbeta segments and 13 reverse primers for TCR Jbeta segments. The CDR3 region of rearranged TCR beta genes was amplified from genomic DNA with a multiplex PCR assay. Amplified TCR beta libraries were sequenced as 87-base-pair reads on the Illumina HiSeq System. Turning to the authors' computational methods: Across the roughly 700 repertoires, a later analysis counted approximately 83 million unique TCR beta chains, about 10 million of which were shared by at least two donors. Raw reads were error-corrected and collapsed into unique sequences with a nearest-neighbor algorithm that merged closely related sequences to remove PCR and sequencing errors. V, D and J gene segments were assigned by aligning CDR3 sequences to IMGT reference sequences. For a sequence to be retained, a match of at least six nucleotides was required to both a V gene segment and a J gene segment. A rearrangement was called productive if the CDR3 had no stop codons and remained in frame with V and J, and every other rearrangement was called non-productive. Following IMGT convention, CDR3 was defined as the stretch from the second conserved V-encoded cysteine up to the conserved J-encoded phenylalanine. In an earlier analysis of around 600 of the donors, sequences lacking an unambiguous match to a single V gene segment were excluded. An earlier analysis of about 600 of the donors called V segments functional above 56.7% productive rearrangements and segregating when the between-donor standard deviation exceeded 5%. To diagnose cytomegalovirus status from the catalog of TCR beta chain sequences, a statistical classification framework was built. In a later analysis, V and J genes were assigned by comparing TCR nucleotide sequences against IMGT/GENE-DB human TR gene sequences. A later analysis assigned CDR3 sequences and most-parsimonious VDJ recombination scenarios with the TCRdist pipeline. In a later analysis, every TCR beta chain was defined by the combination of its CDR3 amino acid sequence and its V-gene family, and reads without a unique V-gene family were dropped. As a way to deal with suspected cross-contamination and a sequencing artifact, a later analysis dropped 450 to 600 nucleotide sequences that were highly shared and had low generation probability. A later analysis calculated a clonal expansion index for each public chain from normalized within-repertoire ranks of inferred template counts. In a later analysis, generation probabilities were computed with a VDJ recombination model fitted to out-of-frame rearrangements, and the resulting probabilities were checked against IGoR. A later analysis scored TCR-TCR, TCR-HLA and TCR-CMV co-occurrence with hypergeometric tests, applying a repertoire-size bias correction to TCR pairs. False discovery rates were estimated in a later analysis by permuting HLA or CMV assignments 20 times. In a later analysis, co-occurring TCRs were grouped with DBSCAN, and TCRdist sequence similarity was added when clustering was performed within HLA-allele-positive subsets. For co-occurrence clustering, repertoires with fewer than 30,000 or more than 120,000 public chains were excluded, along with four or five repertoires with anomalous nucleotide sharing. In its TCRdb copy, this immuneACCESS table keeps in-frame sequences only and misses some clones. Where compared with another copy, unresolved V genes explain less than half of these, and the others have no known cause. V, J and clone size were drawn from that table, and D and trimming were deduced from the DNA. The sample table lists under 150,000 clones, about four fifths of them with a count of one. About 1.8% of the sample belongs to the ten largest clones.

In regard to this clone: No cognate antigen has been identified for it. Nothing much larger sits one base from this clone, and base qualities are not available.

The cohort consisted of some 670 healthy bone marrow donors. All cohort members were sampled while nominally healthy, although unrecorded immune exposures were likely present. The donor was CMV seronegative and belonged to the group of around 350 seronegative cohort members. A peripheral blood sample was provided by each donor, and peripheral blood mononuclear cells were used for TCR beta sequencing. The Qiagen DNeasy Blood Extraction Kit was used to extract genomic DNA from the blood cell samples. The germline V gene (reference sequence) specifies SSHAT as CDR1 and FNYEAQ as CDR2. Taken from cysteine to phenylalanine, the CDR3 has 14 residues. Only the CDR3 part of the read is kept: 42 bases, read in frame from the first base. V gives up 1 base and J gives up 10 bases, and the segment between their germline ends measures 14 bases. What the work shows at the level of the full study, not this receptor alone: Specific HLA alleles were associated with about 17,000 TCR beta sequences at a false discovery rate of 0.05 in a later analysis. In vitro tests confirmed that a few of the cytomegalovirus-associated TCR beta chains recognize cytomegalovirus antigens. While some public TCRs were present in many individuals, most TCR sequences turned up only very rarely across donors. In a later genetic analysis, a missense DCLRE1C variant was associated with V-gene and J-gene trimming of TCR beta chains, and the association was replicated in an independent cohort. Correlated functional status among segregating V segments might be attributable to linkage disequilibrium, but an unknown experimental factor could not be ruled out. A cluster of highly shared sequence variants was judged likely to represent a technical artifact of the sequencing pipeline. An earlier analysis of approximately 600 of the donors showed that most TCR beta V segments appeared in productive rearrangements either about 87% or about 30% of the time, which broadly matched IMGT annotations. A further reported finding was that TCR beta sequences accurately predicted the HLA-A and HLA-B alleles for most subjects in the first cohort. A later analysis reported that several top co-occurrence clusters appeared linked to parvovirus B19, influenza, CMV and Epstein-Barr virus. The study listed 150 to 200 TCR beta chains as associated with cytomegalovirus. In both the original and validation cohorts, the classifier was reported to diagnose cytomegalovirus status with high specificity and sensitivity. According to a later genetic analysis, donors in an Asian-associated ancestry cluster had fewer N-insertions in productive TCRs than the approximately 670-donor mean. The cohort was sequenced for TCR beta chains only, and without alpha or paired-chain data the features that could be detected were limited. Compared with equally common non-associated chains, HLA-associated TCR beta chains in a later analysis were more clonally expanded and had lower generation probabilities. The 87-base-pair reads could not distinguish some IMGT-functional V segments, including TRBV6-2 and TRBV6-3, so those segments were excluded. According to the authors, the approach could potentially be generalized to other disease states and immunological phenotypes. HLA typing was unavailable for some donors at each locus, so association tests used only the typed subset. According to a later analysis, most CMV-associated TCR beta chains appeared to be HLA-restricted, and the HLA associations seemed to be driven largely by CMV exposure. For the cohort, immune exposure information was limited to CMV serostatus. A later analysis found that TCR association rates varied across HLA loci, with DRB1 alleles showing the most associated TCRs and HLA-C alleles the fewest. Strong co-occurrence of HLA alleles, especially DR and DQ, made assigning TCR associations to individual alleles difficult. The earlier analysis of approximately 560 of the donors excluded some 16 rarely observed V segments, including chromosome 9 orphons, because counts were too low. Sequencing depth was assumed to be roughly uniform across donors in the presence/absence analyses, though that assumption may not hold.

The TCR sequence derives from a man aged 18 to 35 in good health and CMV-seronegative. Sequencing was carried out using PBMCs. This sequence uses TRBV7-7 and TRBJ2-1, and TRBD2 may be the D gene, going by 6 matching bases. The sequence in DNA is TGTGCCAGCAGCTTAGAGAGGACTAAAGGGGAGCAGTTCTTC. It specifies CASSLERTKGEQFF. Reference TRBV7-7 and TRBJ2-1 proteins supply the regions before and after the CDR3; the full variable domain is: GAGVSQSPRYKVTKRGQDVTLRCDPISSHATLYWYQQALGQGPEFLTYFNYEAQPDKSGLPSDRFSAERPEGSISTLTIQRTEQRDSAMYRCASSLERTKGEQFFGPGTRLTVL.